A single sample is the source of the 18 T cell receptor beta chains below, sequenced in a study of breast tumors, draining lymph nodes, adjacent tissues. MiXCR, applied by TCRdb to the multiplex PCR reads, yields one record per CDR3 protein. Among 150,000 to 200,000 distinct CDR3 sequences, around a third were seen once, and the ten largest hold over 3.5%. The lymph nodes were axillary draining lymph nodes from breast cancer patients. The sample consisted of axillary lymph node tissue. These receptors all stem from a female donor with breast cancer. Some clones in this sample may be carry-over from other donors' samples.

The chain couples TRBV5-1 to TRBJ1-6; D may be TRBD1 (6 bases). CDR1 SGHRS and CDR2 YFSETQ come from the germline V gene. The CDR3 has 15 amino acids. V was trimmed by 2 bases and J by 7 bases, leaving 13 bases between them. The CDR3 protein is CASSLRGGANSPLHF. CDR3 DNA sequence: TGCGCCAGCAGCTTACGAGGGGGGGCGAATTCACCCCTCCACTTT.

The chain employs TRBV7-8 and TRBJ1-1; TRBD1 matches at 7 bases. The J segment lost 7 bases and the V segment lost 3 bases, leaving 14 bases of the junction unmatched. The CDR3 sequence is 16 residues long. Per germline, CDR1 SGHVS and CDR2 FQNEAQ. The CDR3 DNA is TGTGCCAGCAGCTTTGGCGACAGGGACCCAGGAGTTGAAGCTTTCTTT. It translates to CASSFGDRDPGVEAFF.

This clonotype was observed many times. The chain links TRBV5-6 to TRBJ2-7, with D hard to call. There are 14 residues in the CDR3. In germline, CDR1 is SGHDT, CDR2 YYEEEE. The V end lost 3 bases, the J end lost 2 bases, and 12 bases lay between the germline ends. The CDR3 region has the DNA TGTGCCAGCAGCTCCTACATTGGCCCCTACGAGCAGTACTTC. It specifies CASSSYIGPYEQYF. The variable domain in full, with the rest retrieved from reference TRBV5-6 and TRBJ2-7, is DAGVTQSPTHLIKTRGQQVTLRCSPKSGHDTVSWYQQALGQGPQFIFQYYEEEERQRGNFPDRFSGHQFPNYSSELNVNALLLGDSALYLCASSSYIGPYEQYFGPGTRLTVT.

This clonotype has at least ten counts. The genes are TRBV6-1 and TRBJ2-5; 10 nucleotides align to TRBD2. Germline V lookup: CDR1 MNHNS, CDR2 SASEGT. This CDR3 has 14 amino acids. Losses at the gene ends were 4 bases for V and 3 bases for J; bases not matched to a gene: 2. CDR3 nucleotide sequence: TGTGCCAGCAGTGCGGGACTAGCGAAAGAGACCCAGTACTTC. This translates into CASSAGLAKETQYF.

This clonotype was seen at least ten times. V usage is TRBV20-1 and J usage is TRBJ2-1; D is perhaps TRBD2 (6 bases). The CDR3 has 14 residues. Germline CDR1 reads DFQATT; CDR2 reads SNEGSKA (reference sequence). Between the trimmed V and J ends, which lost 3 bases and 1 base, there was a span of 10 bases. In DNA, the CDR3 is TGCAGTGCTAGGGAGGGCGGGTCCTACAATGAGCAGTTCTTC. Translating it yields CSAREGGSYNEQFF.

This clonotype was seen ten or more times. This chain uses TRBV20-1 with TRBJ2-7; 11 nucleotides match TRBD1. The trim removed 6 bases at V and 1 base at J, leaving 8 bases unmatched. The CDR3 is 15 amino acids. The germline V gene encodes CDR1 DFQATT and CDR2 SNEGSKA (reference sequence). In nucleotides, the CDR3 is TGCAGTGCCAATACGGGACAGGGGGTTTCCTACGAGCAGTACTTC. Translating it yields CSANTGQGVSYEQYF.

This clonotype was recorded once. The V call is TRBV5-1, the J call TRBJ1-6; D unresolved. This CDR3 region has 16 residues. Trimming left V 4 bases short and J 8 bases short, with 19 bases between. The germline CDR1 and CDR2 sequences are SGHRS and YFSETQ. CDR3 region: CASSLSDGFGHSPLHF. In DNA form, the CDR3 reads TGCGCCAGCAGCCTAAGCGACGGGTTCGGCCATTCACCCCTCCACTTT.

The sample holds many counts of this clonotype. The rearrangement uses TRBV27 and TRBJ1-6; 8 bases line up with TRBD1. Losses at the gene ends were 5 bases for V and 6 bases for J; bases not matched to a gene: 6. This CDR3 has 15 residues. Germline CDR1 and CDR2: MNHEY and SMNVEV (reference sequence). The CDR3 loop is CASSPRTGRNSPLHF. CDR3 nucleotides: TGTGCCAGCAGTCCCCGGACAGGGCGTAATTCACCCCTCCACTTT.

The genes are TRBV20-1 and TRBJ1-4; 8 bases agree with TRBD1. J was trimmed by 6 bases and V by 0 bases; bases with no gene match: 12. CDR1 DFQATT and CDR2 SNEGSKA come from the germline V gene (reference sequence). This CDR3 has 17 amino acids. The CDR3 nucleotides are TGCAGTGCTAGAGATCCCTCGTGGGACAGGCCGTATGAAAAACTGTTTTTT. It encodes CSARDPSWDRPYEKLFF.

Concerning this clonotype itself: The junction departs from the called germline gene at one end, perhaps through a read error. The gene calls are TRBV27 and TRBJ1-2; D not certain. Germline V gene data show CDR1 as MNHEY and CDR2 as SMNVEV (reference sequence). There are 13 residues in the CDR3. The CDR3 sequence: CASSLSEPHGYTF. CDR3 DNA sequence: TGTGCCAGCAGCTTATCCGAGCCTCACGGCTACACCTTC.

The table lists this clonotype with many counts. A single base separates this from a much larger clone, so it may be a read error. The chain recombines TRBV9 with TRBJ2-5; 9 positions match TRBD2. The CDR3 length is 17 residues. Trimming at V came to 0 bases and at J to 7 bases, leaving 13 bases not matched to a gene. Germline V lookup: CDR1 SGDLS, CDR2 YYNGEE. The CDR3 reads CASSVGMSLSGSATQYF. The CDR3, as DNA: TGTGCCAGCAGCGTAGGAATGAGCCTTAGCGGGAGTGCGACCCAGTACTTC.

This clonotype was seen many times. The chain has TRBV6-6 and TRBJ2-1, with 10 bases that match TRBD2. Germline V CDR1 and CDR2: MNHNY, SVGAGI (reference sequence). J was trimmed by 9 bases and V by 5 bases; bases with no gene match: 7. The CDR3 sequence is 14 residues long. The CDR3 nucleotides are TGTGCCAGCAGTACCCTAGCGGGAGAGAGTGAGCAGTTCTTC. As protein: CASSTLAGESEQFF.

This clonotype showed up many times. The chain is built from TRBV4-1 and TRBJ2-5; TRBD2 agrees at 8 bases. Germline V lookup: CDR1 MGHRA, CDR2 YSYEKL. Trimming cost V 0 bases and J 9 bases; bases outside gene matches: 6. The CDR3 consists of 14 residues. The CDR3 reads CASSQDTSGLSQYF. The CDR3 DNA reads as TGCGCCAGCAGCCAAGATACTAGCGGCCTATCCCAGTACTTC.

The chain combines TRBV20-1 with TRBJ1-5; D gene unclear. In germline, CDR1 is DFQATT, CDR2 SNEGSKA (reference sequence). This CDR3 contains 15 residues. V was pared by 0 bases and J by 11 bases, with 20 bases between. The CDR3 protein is CSARDPGKGKETQHF. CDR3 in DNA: TGCAGTGCTAGAGATCCCGGGAAGGGCAAGGAGACCCAGCATTTT.

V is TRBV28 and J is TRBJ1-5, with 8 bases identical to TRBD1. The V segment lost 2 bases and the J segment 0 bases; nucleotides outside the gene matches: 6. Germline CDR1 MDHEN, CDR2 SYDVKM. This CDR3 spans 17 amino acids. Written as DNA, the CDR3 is TGTGCCAGCAGTTTAGTCAGACAGGGGTATAGCAATCAGCCCCAGCATTTT. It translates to CASSLVRQGYSNQPQHF.

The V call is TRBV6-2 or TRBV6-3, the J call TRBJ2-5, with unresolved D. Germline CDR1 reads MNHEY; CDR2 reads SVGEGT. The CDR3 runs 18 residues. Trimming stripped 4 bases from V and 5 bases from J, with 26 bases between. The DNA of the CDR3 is TGTGCCAGCAGTTCCGACGTAACGGGCTCCCCGGTTTGGGAGACCCAGTACTTC. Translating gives CASSSDVTGSPVWETQYF.

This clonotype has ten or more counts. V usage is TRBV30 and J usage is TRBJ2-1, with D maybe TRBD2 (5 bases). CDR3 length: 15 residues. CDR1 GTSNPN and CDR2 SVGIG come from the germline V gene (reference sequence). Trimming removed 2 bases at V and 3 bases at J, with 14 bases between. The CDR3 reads CAWSTLGGYYNEQFF. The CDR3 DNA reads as TGTGCCTGGAGTACGCTAGGCGGGTACTACAATGAGCAGTTCTTC.

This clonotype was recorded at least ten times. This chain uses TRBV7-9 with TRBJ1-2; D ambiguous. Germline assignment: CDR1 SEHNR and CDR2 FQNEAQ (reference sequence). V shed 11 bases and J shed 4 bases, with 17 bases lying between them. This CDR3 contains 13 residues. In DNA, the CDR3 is TGTGCCTGGGAGACCAGAGGACCCTATGGCTACACCTTC. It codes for CAWETRGPYGYTF.